Sequencing of this T cell receptor beta chain was carried out in a study of early T cells in non-severe SARS-CoV-2 infection. TCRdb re-called the 5' RACE reads through MiXCR, storing one row per CDR3 protein. The table shows some 59,000 distinct CDR3 sequences, with 8.7% occurring only once. This clonotype was detected only a few times. Germline loops: CDR1 SGHRS, CDR2 YFSETQ. This CDR3 has 19 amino acids. The V gene end was trimmed by 0 bases and the J gene end by 1 base; junction bases not matched to a gene: 14. This material consisted of whole blood, taken at baseline. The receptor's source is an adult who was a healthcare worker with PCR-confirmed SARS-CoV-2 infection or an uninfected control (not recorded which). The rearrangement links TRBV5-1 to TRBJ2-7, with 9 nucleotides matching TRBD2. Here the CDR3 DNA reads TGCGCCAGCAGCTTGGCCCGGTCTAGCGGGACGTATGCGTCCTACGAGCAGTACTTC. Its translation is CASSLARSSGTYASYEQYF.